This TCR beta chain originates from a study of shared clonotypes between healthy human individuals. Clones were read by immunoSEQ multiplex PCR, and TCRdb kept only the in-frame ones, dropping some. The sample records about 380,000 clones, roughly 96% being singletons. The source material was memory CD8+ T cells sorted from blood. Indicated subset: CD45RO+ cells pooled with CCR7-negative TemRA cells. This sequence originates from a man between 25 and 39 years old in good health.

The CDR3 DNA sequence: TGTGCCAGCAGCGCGACTAGCGGGTACCAAGAGACCCAGTACTTC. As protein: CASSATSGYQETQYF. V gene TRBV9 combines with J gene TRBJ2-5; 10 bases fit TRBD2. The CDR3 totals 15 residues. The junction had 2 bases not matched to a gene; V was cut back by 3 bases and J by 0 bases. The germline V gene has CDR1 SGDLS and CDR2 YYNGEE.